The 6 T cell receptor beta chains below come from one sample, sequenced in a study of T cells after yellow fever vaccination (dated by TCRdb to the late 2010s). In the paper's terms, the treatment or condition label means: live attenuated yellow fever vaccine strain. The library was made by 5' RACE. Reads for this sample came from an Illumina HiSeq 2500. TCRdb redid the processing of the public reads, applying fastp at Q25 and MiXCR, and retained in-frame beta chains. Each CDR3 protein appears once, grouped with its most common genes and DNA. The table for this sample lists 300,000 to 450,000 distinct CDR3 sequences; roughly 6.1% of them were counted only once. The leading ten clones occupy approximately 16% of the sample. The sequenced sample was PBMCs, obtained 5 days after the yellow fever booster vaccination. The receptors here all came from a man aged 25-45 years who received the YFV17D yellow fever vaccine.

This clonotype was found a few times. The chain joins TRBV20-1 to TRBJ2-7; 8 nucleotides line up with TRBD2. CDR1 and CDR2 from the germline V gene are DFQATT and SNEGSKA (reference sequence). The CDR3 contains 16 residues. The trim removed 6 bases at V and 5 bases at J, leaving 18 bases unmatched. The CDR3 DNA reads TGCAGTGCCATCCGACGAAGGAGCGGGAGTGGCAACGAGCAGTACTTC. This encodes CSAIRRRSGSGNEQYF.

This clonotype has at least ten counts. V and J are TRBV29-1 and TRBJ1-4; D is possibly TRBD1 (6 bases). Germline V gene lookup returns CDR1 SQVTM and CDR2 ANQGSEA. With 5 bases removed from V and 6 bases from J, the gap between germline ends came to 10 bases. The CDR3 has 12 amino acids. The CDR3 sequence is CSVSRGDEKLFF. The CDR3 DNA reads TGCAGCGTTTCGAGGGGGGATGAAAAACTGTTTTTT.

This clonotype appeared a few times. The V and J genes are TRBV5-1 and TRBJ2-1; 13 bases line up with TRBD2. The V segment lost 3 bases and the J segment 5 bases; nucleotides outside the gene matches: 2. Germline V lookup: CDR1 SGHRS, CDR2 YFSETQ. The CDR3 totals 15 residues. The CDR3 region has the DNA TGCGCCAGCAGCTCGACTAGCGGGAGGAACAATGAGCAGTTCTTC. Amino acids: CASSSTSGRNNEQFF. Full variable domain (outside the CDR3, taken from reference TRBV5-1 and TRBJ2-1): KAGVTQTPRYLIKTRGQQVTLSCSPISGHRSVSWYQQTPGQGLQFLFEYFSETQRNKGNFPGRFSGRQFSNSRSEMNVSTLELGDSALYLCASSSTSGRNNEQFFGPGTRLTVL.

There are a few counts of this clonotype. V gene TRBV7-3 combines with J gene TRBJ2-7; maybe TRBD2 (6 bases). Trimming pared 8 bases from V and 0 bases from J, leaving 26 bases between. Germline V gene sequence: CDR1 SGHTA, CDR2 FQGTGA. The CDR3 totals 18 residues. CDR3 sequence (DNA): TGTGCCAGCGGTAGGAGGGCCAATAGCGGAGATAGCTCCTACGAGCAGTACTTC. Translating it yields CASGRRANSGDSSYEQYF.

CDR3 amino acids: CASSEAKPYEQYF. The CDR3 region has the DNA TGTGCCAGCAGCGAAGCCAAACCGTACGAGCAGTACTTC. The V and J genes are TRBV7-2 and TRBJ2-7; D remains ambiguous. This CDR3 has 13 amino acids. The ends were cut back, 5 bases at V and 4 bases at J, with 12 bases in the middle. Germline V gene data show CDR1 as SGHTA and CDR2 as FQGNSA.

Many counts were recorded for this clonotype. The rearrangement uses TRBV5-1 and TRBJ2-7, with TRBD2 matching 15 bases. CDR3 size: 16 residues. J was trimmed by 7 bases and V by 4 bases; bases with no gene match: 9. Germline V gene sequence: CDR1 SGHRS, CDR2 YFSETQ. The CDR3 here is CASSPGLAGGRGEQYF. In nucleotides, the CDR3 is TGCGCCAGCAGCCCGGGACTAGCGGGAGGCCGTGGGGAGCAGTACTTC.